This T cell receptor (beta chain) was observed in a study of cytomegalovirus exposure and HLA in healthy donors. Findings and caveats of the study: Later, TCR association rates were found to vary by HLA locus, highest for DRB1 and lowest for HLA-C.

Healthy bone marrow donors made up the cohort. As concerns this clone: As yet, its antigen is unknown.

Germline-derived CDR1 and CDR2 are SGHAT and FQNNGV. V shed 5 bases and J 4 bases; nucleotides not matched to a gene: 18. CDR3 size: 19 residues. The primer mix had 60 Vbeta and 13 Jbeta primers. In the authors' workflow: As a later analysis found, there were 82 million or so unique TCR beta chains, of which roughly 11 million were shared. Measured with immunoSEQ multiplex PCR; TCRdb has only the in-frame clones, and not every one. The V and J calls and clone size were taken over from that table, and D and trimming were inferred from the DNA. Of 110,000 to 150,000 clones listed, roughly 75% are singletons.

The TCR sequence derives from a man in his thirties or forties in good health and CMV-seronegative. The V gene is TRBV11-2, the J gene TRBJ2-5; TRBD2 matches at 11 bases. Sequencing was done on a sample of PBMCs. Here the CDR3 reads CASSIHRGVAGGRRETQYF. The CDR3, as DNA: TGTGCCAGCAGCATTCACCGAGGGGTAGCGGGGGGGCGTAGAGAGACCCAGTACTTC.